Here is one T cell receptor beta chain with its context. Its antigen is still unknown. The sample originates from a study of CD8 T cells in ankylosing spondylitis. Regarding the study as a whole: Typical of ankylosing spondylitis blood, it appeared, was a TCR beta motif of roughly eight highly homologous variants.

One entry per CDR3 protein results from TCRdb running MiXCR on the 5' RACE reads. The data hold nearly 350,000 distinct CDR3 sequences, with about 15% observed a single time. Germline V gene data show CDR1 as MNHEY and CDR2 as SVGAGI. V lost 2 bases, J lost 1 base, and 11 bases lay in between. CDR3 length equals 15 residues. This clonotype originated in a male donor with ankylosing spondylitis or in good health (not recorded which). Material: blood, either unsorted or a sorted T cell fraction (not recorded which). The chain has TRBV6-5 and TRBJ1-1; unclear D gene. In DNA, the CDR3 is TGTGCCAGCAGTTACGGGAACAGACCGAACACTGAAGCTTTCTTT. Its translation is CASSYGNRPNTEAFF.